Presented here are 14 T cell receptor beta chains from one specimen sequenced in a study of cytomegalovirus exposure and HLA in healthy donors. PCR used 60 Vbeta primers and 13 Jbeta primers. Profiled with immunoSEQ multiplex PCR; TCRdb holds only in-frame clones, not every one. Of fewer than 200,000 clones in the sample, about 81% were seen once. Sequencing was done on a sample of PBMCs. Receptors originate from a young woman in good health and CMV-seronegative.

CDR3 DNA: TGTGCCAGCAGCGGGGGTGGACTAGCGGGGGGGCCAGATACGCAGTATTTT. Its translation is CASSGGGLAGGPDTQYF. The chain couples TRBV11-2 to TRBJ2-3; 15 nucleotides agree with TRBD2. The CDR3 spans 17 residues. The V and J ends lost 5 bases and 4 bases, in that order; junction bases with no gene match: 7. Germline-derived CDR1 and CDR2 are SGHAT and FQNNGV. Drawing the rest from reference TRBV11-2 and TRBJ2-3, the complete variable domain is EAGVAQSPRYKIIEKRQSVAFWCNPISGHATLYWYQQILGQGPKLLIQFQNNGVVDDSQLPKDRFSAERLKGVDSTLKIQPAKLEDSAVYLCASSGGGLAGGPDTQYFGPGTRLTVL.

CDR3 DNA sequence: TGTGCCAGCAGCCCCCGACAGGGGAAGCGCGAGCAGTACTTC. Amino acid sequence: CASSPRQGKREQYF. V usage is TRBV7-9 and J usage is TRBJ2-7, with 8 bases that match TRBD1. Germline values: CDR1 SEHNR, CDR2 FQNEAQ (reference sequence). Trimming removed 5 bases from V and 6 bases from J; junction bases left unmatched: 9. This CDR3 has 14 amino acids. The complete variable domain, with remaining parts taken from reference TRBV7-9 and TRBJ2-7, reads DTGVSQNPRHKITKRGQNVTFRCDPISEHNRLYWYRQTLGQGPEFLTYFQNEAQLEKSRLLSDRFSAERPKGSFSTLEIQRTEQGDSAMYLCASSPRQGKREQYFGPGTRLTVT.

This sequence joins TRBV7-9 and TRBJ2-7, with a possible D match to TRBD1 (5 bases). Per the germline V gene, CDR1 is SEHNR and CDR2 is FQNEAQ (reference sequence). With 1 base removed from V and 5 bases from J, the gap between germline ends came to 12 bases. This CDR3 region has 14 residues. CDR3 DNA sequence: TGTGCCAGCAGCTTAGGGGTCGACAGTGACGAGCAGTACTTC. This translates into CASSLGVDSDEQYF.

This clone appeared a few times. The CDR3, as DNA: TGTGCCAGCAGACGTCACTTTTCGACATTTGAAGCTTTCTTT. Protein product: CASRRHFSTFEAFF. This chain connects TRBV6-5 to TRBJ1-1; D call uncertain. This CDR3 has 14 amino acids. CDR1 MNHEY and CDR2 SVGAGI come from the germline V gene. V was cut by 6 bases and J by 7 bases, with 18 bases left in between.

The chain couples TRBV27 to TRBJ2-1; D perhaps matches TRBD2 (6 bases). CDR3 length: 12 amino acids. In germline, CDR1 is MNHEY, CDR2 SMNVEV (reference sequence). Trimming pared 6 bases from V and 4 bases from J, leaving 7 bases between. CDR3 amino acids: CASRRGYNEQFF. The CDR3 DNA follows: TGTGCCAGCAGGCGGGGTTACAATGAGCAGTTCTTC.

This clone has only one observation. The rearrangement joins TRBV29-1 to TRBJ2-2; D is perhaps TRBD1 (5 bases). Germline assignment: CDR1 SQVTM and CDR2 ANQGSEA. The CDR3 is made up of 12 amino acids. The V gene lost 7 bases and the J gene lost 4 bases, with 10 bases spanning the gap. The CDR3 DNA is TGCAGCGCCCGACAGCTCACCGGGGAGCTGTTTTTT. Translated, it gives CSARQLTGELFF.

This sequence joins TRBV6-4 and TRBJ2-2; D is undetermined. The germline CDR1 and CDR2 sequences are MRHNA and SNTAGT. With 4 bases removed from V and 1 base from J, the gap between germline ends came to 7 bases. The CDR3 extends over 14 amino acids. DNA for the CDR3: TGTGCCAGCAGTGCACAAAGGAACACCGGGGAGCTGTTTTTT. Translated, it gives CASSAQRNTGELFF.

The V and J genes are TRBV30 and TRBJ2-5; 7 bases are a match to TRBD1. V dropped 3 bases and J dropped 3; count of bases not matched to a gene: 4. Germline loops: CDR1 GTSNPN, CDR2 SVGIG (reference sequence). The CDR3 covers 13 residues. The CDR3: CAWRLDREETQYF. Written as DNA, the CDR3 is TGTGCCTGGAGGCTTGACAGGGAAGAGACCCAGTACTTC.

This clone occurred once. V usage is TRBV5-6 and J usage is TRBJ2-7; no definite D call. The CDR3 runs to 11 residues. V lost 4 bases and J 3 bases, leaving 5 bases between the germline ends. Germline assignment: CDR1 SGHDT and CDR2 YYEEEE. CDR3 amino acids: CASSHSYEQYF. The CDR3 nucleotides are TGTGCCAGCAGCCACAGCTACGAGCAGTACTTC.

V usage is TRBV10-3 and J usage is TRBJ1-1; 7 bases map to TRBD1. The CDR3 is 13 residues long. V lost 0 bases to trimming and J lost 13 bases; unmatched junction nucleotides: 8. Per the germline V gene, CDR1 is ENHRY and CDR2 is SYGVKD. CDR3 bases: TGTGCCATCAGTGAGTCCAACGGACAGGATGTTTTCTTT. Translated, it gives CAISESNGQDVFF.

This clone has a handful of counts. This chain links TRBV5-4 with TRBJ1-4; no clear D. From germline, CDR1 is SGHNT and CDR2 YYREEE (reference sequence). V was trimmed by 4 bases and J by 3 bases, leaving 10 bases between them. The CDR3 loop spans 14 amino acids. In nucleotides, the CDR3 is TGTGCCAGCAGCCGGTCGATGGCTAATGAAAAACTGTTTTTT. Translating gives CASSRSMANEKLFF.

The table lists this clone with a count of one. This rearrangement joins TRBV5-1 to TRBJ1-5, with D possibly being TRBD1 (6 bases). This CDR3 has 16 amino acids. Germline V gene sequence: CDR1 SGHRS, CDR2 YFSETQ. V lost 0 bases, J lost 5 bases, and 15 bases lay in between. The CDR3 nucleotides are TGCGCCAGCAGCTTGGCCCCATTGGGGGCAGATCAGCCCCAGCATTTT. Protein sequence: CASSLAPLGADQPQHF.

The chain has TRBV6-4 and TRBJ2-2, with 10 bases matching TRBD2. Trimming took 3 bases from V and 3 from J; bases not matched to a gene: 1. From germline, CDR1 is MRHNA and CDR2 SNTAGT. The CDR3 is 15 amino acids. CDR3 nucleotide sequence: TGTGCCAGCAGTGATCTAGCGGGAGACACCGGGGAGCTGTTTTTT. Its translation is CASSDLAGDTGELFF.

A word on this clone: The germline gene is not matched at one end of the junction; a read error may be the cause. The rearrangement joins TRBV7-9 to TRBJ2-2; 9 bases are shared with TRBD2. Looked up from germline, CDR1 is SEHNR and CDR2 is FQNEAQ (reference sequence). The CDR3 runs 18 residues. The CDR3 DNA sequence: TGTTCCAGCAGCTTCCAGTCGGCGGGGGGGCCCAACACCGGGGAGCTGTTTTTT. It yields the protein CSSSFQSAGGPNTGELFF.